This TCR beta chain stems from a study of T cells in Graves' hyperthyroidism and ophthalmopathy (dated by TCRdb to the late 2010s). Some background on the complete study: A discovery cohort of about 95 patients, 43 with Graves' ophthalmopathy and 55 to 60 with stable Graves' hyperthyroidism, was used to find distinguishing TCR V-J signatures. TCR Vbeta CDR3 sequencing of approximately 140 peripheral blood samples (43 ophthalmopathy, approximately 80 hyperthyroidism and approximately 17 progressor patients) is reported in the paper. Thyroid tissue and blood T-cell repertoires from more than five Graves' hyperthyroidism patients were also compared in the study. Whether ophthalmopathy could be predicted prospectively was tested in an independent validation cohort made up of some 20 hyperthyroidism patients plus 17 patients who later progressed to ophthalmopathy. Following sampling, methimazole starting at 30 mg daily was given to hyperthyroidism patients, and high-dose intravenous methylprednisolone was given to ophthalmopathy patients. The approximately 98 discovery patients were randomly divided into training and test sets at a 7:3 ratio.

TCR beta CDR3 regions were amplified from RNA transcripts. The TCR CDR3 was subjected to a first round of RT-PCR using the HTBI primer set and the Qiagen OneStep RT-PCR kit. Libraries were constructed in a second round of multiplex PCR, after which size selection and purification were performed. Sequencing of the libraries was done on an Illumina HiSeq2000 using paired-end 100 bp reads. As for how the authors treated the data: Raw data were processed with SOAPnuke, discarding reads with adapters, uncalled bases, mean Phred below 15, or no exact constant-primer or identifier match. High-quality paired reads were merged with COPE v1.2.5, and unique nucleotide sequences were defined as clonotypes. MiTCR v1.1 was used to align the clonotypes against IMGT TRBV, TRBD and TRBJ reference segments. The analysis included only V-J combinations with a frequency above 0.0001, which together covered 99.2% of the repertoires. A TCS score was defined as the ratio between F50 (clonal expansion) and ExV (chaos), using BLOSUM62-based TCRdist between CDR3 peptides within each V-J. Welch's t-statistics and random forest reduced around 510 V-J features to under 15, which were used in a naive Bayes classifier (R e1071). The Morisita-Horn index was used to measure how similar the thyroid and blood repertoires were. TCRdb reworked the public reads: Q25 trimming with fastp, MiXCR clone assembly, productive beta chains retained. CDR3 protein duplicates are merged, each entry listing the most common genes and DNA. TCRdb's processing, not the authors' own work, is the source of the V and J calls. The sample profile shows roughly 500,000 distinct CDR3 sequences; about 46% of them were found once. About 40% of the sample goes to the ten largest clones.

V and J lose 4 bases and 2 bases, and a span of 14 bases separates them. Measured from the cysteine to the phenylalanine, the CDR3 is 16 residues long. Only CDR3 DNA is held: 48 bases, read in frame from base 1. The germline V gene gives CDR1 as MGHRA and CDR2 as YSYEKL. Ten or more counts support this clonotype. The target of this receptor is not known. No much larger clonotype is one base removed from it; base qualities were not supplied. Results and caveats for the whole study, not just this receptor: Most expanded thyroid clonotypes (frequency above 0.001) were also found in blood, which suggests that blood repertoires may mirror thyroid immune responses. A model built on a 13 V-J signature distinguished ophthalmopathy from stable hyperthyroidism, reaching around 88% sensitivity and about 81% specificity in cross-validation and 80%/75% in testing. In validation, the model predicted progression to ophthalmopathy with 55% to 71% sensitivity and about 72% specificity, a median of around 6.6 months before onset. No statistical method was used to fix the sample size in advance, and group allocation was not hidden from the investigators.

Any patient with an uncontrolled infection, another autoimmune disease, pregnancy or lactation was excluded. Diagnoses were established on the basis of clinical symptoms, serum thyroxine and TRAb, thyroid ultrasound, and orbital computed tomography. Total RNA was extracted with Trizol reagent, and quality was checked on an Agilent 2100 Bioanalyzer. The specimen sequenced was peripheral blood or thyroid tissue (not recorded which). This receptor was identified in an adult woman with Graves' disease, either hyperthyroidism or ophthalmopathy (not recorded which). The sequence is built from TRBV4-1 and TRBJ1-4, with an unclear D gene assignment. The DNA sequence reads TGCGCCAGCAGCCTGCTCTACAGCAGCACTAATGAAAAACTGTTTTTT. Its translation reads: CASSLLYSSTNEKLFF.